These T cell receptor beta chains were read from a single sample in a study of response to subunit inactivated influenza vaccine. TCRdb reprocessed the RT-PCR reads via MiXCR and lists one record per CDR3 protein. The repertoire holds around 650,000 distinct CDR3 sequences, with approximately 14% as singletons. The sequenced sample was PBMCs from blood, obtained 11 to 12 days after vaccination. All receptors derive from a man between 45 and 60 years old who received an inactivated influenza vaccine. The CDR3 runs from the conserved cysteine through the conserved F or W. D genes are given only for firm matches. Expanded clones are given a class, and other clones once, few, many or no size at all.

j_gene: TRBJ1-1; d_gene: TRBD1; abundance: many; v_gene: TRBV12-3/TRBV12-4; CDR3aa: CATKTGAFEAFF; CDR3nt: TGTGCCACCAAGACAGGGGCATTTGAAGCTTTCTTT
j_gene: TRBJ1-2; d_gene: .; abundance: .; v_gene: TRBV12-3/TRBV12-4; CDR3aa: CASSRSAQGSDGYTF; CDR3nt: TGTGCCAGCAGTCGATCCGCGCAGGGAAGTGACGGCTACACCTTC
j_gene: TRBJ2-5; d_gene: TRBD1; abundance: .; v_gene: TRBV20-1; CDR3aa: CSAQGQGLFSQYF; CDR3nt: TGCAGTGCTCAAGGACAGGGGTTATTTTCCCAGTACTTC
j_gene: TRBJ2-7; d_gene: .; abundance: .; v_gene: TRBV5-1; CDR3aa: CASSFGQLTTYEQYF; CDR3nt: TGCGCCAGCAGCTTTGGGCAGCTTACGACCTACGAGCAGTACTTC
j_gene: TRBJ2-1; d_gene: TRBD1; abundance: few; v_gene: TRBV30; CDR3aa: CALGQGSYEQFF; CDR3nt: TGTGCCTTGGGACAGGGGTCTTATGAGCAGTTCTTC
j_gene: TRBJ2-5; d_gene: TRBD1; abundance: few; v_gene: TRBV12-3/TRBV12-4; CDR3aa: CASSQWDSQETQYF; CDR3nt: TGTGCCAGCAGTCAGTGGGACAGTCAAGAGACCCAGTACTTC
j_gene: TRBJ2-1; d_gene: TRBD2; abundance: .; v_gene: TRBV6-2/TRBV6-3; CDR3aa: CASSSVGGGEQFF; CDR3nt: TGTGCCAGCAGTTCCGTTGGGGGGGGTGAGCAGTTCTTC
j_gene: TRBJ2-2; d_gene: TRBD1; abundance: .; v_gene: TRBV5-6; CDR3aa: CASSHRQGSNTGELFF; CDR3nt: TGTGCCAGCAGCCATCGACAGGGATCGAACACCGGGGAGCTGTTTTTT
j_gene: TRBJ1-5; d_gene: .; abundance: .; v_gene: TRBV7-2; CDR3aa: CASSLAANQPQHF; CDR3nt: TGTGCCAGCAGCTTAGCGGCTAATCAGCCCCAGCATTTT
j_gene: TRBJ2-5; d_gene: .; abundance: .; v_gene: TRBV28; CDR3aa: CASSPINPKGMMTQYF; CDR3nt: TGTGCCAGCAGTCCCATTAACCCAAAGGGAATGATGACCCAGTACTTC
j_gene: TRBJ2-3; d_gene: TRBD2; abundance: few; v_gene: TRBV28; CDR3aa: CASSPTSGRASDTQYF; CDR3nt: TGTGCCAGCAGCCCGACTAGCGGGAGGGCCTCAGATACGCAGTATTTT
j_gene: TRBJ1-5; d_gene: .; abundance: .; v_gene: TRBV5-5; CDR3aa: CASSWTVSNQPQHF; CDR3nt: TGTGCCAGCAGCTGGACAGTAAGCAATCAGCCCCAGCATTTT
j_gene: TRBJ2-3; d_gene: TRBD2; abundance: .; v_gene: TRBV28; CDR3aa: CASSSLVSGESDTQYF; CDR3nt: TGTGCCAGCAGTTCCCTTGTTAGCGGGGAGTCAGATACGCAGTATTTT
j_gene: TRBJ2-1; d_gene: .; abundance: many; v_gene: TRBV5-1; CDR3aa: CASTLAGSSYNEQFF; CDR3nt: TGCGCCAGCACCCTGGCCGGGAGCTCCTACAATGAGCAGTTCTTC